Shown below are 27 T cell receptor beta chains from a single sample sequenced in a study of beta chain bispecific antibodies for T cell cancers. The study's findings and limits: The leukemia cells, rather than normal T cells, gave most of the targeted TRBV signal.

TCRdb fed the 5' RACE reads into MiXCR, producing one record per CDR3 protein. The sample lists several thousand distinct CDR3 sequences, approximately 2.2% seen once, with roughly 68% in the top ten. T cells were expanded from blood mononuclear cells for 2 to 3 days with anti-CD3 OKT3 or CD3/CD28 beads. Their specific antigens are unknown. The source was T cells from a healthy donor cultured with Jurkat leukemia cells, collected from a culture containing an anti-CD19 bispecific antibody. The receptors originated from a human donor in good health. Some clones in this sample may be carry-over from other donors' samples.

The CDR3 DNA reads as TGTGCCACGATATTTTTGGGGGGGGAGACAGATACGCAGTATTTT. Protein sequence: CATIFLGGETDTQYF. The genes are TRBV12-3 or TRBV12-4 and TRBJ2-3, with 7 bases that match TRBD2. CDR3 size: 15 residues. Unmatched junction bases numbered 13, after V lost 10 bases and J lost 3 bases.

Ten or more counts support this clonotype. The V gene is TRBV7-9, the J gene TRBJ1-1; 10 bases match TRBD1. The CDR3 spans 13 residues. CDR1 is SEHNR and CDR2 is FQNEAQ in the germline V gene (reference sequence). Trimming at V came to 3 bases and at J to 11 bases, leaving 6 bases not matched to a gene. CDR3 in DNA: TGTGCCAGCAGCTTCTCACCGGGACAGGGGGCTTTCTTT. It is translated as CASSFSPGQGAFF.

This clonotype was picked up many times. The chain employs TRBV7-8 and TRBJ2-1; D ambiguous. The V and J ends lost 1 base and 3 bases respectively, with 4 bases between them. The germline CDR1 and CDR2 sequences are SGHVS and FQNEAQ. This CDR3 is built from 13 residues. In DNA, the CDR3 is TGTGCCAGCAGCTTAGTAGGCTACAATGAGCAGTTCTTC. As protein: CASSLVGYNEQFF. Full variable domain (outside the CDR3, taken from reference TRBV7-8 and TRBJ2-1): GAGVSQSPRYKVAKRGQDVALRCDPISGHVSLFWYQQALGQGPEFLTYFQNEAQLDKSGLPSDRFFAERPEGSVSTLKIQRTQQEDSAVYLCASSLVGYNEQFFGPGTRLTVL.

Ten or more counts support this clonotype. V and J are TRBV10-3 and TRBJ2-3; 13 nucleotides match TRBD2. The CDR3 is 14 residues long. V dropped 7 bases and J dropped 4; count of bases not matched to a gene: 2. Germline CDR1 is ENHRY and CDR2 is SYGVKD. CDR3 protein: CAITGTSGADTQYF. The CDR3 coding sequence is TGTGCCATCACCGGGACTAGCGGGGCAGATACGCAGTATTTT.

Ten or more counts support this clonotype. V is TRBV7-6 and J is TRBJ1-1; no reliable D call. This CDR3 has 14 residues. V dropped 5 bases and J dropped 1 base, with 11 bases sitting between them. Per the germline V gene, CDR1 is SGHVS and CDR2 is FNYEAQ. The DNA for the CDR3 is TGTGCCAGCAGCCTAGGCGGGTCGAACACTGAAGCTTTCTTT. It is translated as CASSLGGSNTEAFF.

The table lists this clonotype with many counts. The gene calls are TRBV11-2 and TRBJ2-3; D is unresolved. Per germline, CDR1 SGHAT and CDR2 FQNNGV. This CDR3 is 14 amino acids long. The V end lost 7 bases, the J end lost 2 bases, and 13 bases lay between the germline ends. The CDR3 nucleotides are TGTGCCAGCAACCGTCGAGGTTACACAGATACGCAGTATTTT. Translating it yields CASNRRGYTDTQYF.

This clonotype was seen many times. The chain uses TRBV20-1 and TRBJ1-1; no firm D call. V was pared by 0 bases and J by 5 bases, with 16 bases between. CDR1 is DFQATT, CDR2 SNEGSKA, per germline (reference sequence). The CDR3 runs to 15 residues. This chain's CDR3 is CSARDLSEGLTEAFF. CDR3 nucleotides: TGCAGTGCTAGAGATCTCTCGGAGGGTTTGACTGAAGCTTTCTTT.

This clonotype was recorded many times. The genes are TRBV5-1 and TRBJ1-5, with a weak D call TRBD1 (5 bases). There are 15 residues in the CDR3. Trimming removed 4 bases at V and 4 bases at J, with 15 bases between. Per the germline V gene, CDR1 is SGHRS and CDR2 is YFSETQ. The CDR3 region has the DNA TGCGCCAGCAGCCCGGGACCTCCGGATAATCAGCCCCAGCATTTT. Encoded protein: CASSPGPPDNQPQHF.

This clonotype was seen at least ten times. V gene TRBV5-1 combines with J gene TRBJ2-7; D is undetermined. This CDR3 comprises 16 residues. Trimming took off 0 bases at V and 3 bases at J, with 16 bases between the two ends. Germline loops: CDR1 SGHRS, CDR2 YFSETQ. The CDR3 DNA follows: TGCGCCAGCAGCTTGGATGCGGCAGGCATCCGCTACGAGCAGTACTTC. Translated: CASSLDAAGIRYEQYF.

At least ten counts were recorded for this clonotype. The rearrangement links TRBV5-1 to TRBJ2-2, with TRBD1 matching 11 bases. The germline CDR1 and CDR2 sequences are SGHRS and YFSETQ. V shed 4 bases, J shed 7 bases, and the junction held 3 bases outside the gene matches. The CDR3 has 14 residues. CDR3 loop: CASSGTGGLGELFF. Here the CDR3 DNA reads TGCGCCAGCAGCGGGACAGGGGGTCTCGGGGAGCTGTTTTTT.

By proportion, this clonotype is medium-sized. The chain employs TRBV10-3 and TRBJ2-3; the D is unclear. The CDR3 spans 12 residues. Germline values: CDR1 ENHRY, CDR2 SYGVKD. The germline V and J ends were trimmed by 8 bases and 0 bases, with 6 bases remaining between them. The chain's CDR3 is CAIGVSTDTQYF. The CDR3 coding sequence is TGTGCCATCGGGGTTAGCACAGATACGCAGTATTTT.

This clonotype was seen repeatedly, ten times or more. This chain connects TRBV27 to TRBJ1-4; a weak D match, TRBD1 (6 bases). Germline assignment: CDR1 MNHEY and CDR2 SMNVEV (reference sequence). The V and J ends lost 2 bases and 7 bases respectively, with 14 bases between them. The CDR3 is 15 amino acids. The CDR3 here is CASSLEGGPVEKLFF. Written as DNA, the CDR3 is TGTGCCAGCAGTTTAGAAGGGGGGCCAGTTGAAAAACTGTTTTTT.

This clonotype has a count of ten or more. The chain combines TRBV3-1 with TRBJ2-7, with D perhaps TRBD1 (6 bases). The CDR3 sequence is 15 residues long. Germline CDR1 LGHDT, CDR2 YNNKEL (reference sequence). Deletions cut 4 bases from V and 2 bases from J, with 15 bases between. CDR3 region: CASSPSGDRTYEQYF. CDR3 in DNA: TGTGCCAGCAGCCCTTCAGGAGACAGGACCTACGAGCAGTACTTC.

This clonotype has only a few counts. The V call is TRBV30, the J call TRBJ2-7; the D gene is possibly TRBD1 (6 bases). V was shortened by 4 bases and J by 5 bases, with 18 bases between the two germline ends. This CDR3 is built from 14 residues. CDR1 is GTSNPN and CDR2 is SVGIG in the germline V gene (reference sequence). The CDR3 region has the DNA TGTGCCTGGACCCGAGGGGCAGGGGCCAACGAGCAGTACTTC. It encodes CAWTRGAGANEQYF.

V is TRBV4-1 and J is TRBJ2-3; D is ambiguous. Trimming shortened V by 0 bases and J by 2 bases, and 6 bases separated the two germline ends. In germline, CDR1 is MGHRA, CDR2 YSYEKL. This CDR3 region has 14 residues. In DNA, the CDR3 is TGCGCCAGCAGCCAAGAATGGGACACAGATACGCAGTATTTT. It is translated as CASSQEWDTDTQYF.

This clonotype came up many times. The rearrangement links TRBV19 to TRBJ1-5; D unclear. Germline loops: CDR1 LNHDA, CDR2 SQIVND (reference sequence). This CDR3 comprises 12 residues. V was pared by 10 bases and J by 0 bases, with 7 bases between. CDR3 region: CANKDSNQPQHF. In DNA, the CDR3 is TGTGCCAACAAAGATAGCAATCAGCCCCAGCATTTT.

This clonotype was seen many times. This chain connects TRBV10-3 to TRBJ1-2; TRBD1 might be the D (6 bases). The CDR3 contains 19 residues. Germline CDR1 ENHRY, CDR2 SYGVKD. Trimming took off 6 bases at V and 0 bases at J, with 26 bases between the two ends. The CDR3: CAISPLAIRVGHSNYGYTF. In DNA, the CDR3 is TGTGCCATCAGCCCCCTCGCTATCAGGGTGGGACACTCTAACTATGGCTACACCTTC.

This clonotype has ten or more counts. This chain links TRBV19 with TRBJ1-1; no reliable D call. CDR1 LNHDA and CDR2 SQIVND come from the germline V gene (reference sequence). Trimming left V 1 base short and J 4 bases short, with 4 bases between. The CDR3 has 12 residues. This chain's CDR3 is CASSIGFTEAFF. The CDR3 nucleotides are TGTGCCAGTAGTATAGGGTTCACTGAAGCTTTCTTT.

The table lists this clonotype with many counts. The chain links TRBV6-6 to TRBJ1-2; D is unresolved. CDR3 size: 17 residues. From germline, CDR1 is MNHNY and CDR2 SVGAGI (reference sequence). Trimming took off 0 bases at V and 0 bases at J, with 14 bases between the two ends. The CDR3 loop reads CASSYSNSLAANYGYTF. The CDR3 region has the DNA TGTGCCAGCAGTTACTCGAACAGTTTAGCGGCTAACTATGGCTACACCTTC.

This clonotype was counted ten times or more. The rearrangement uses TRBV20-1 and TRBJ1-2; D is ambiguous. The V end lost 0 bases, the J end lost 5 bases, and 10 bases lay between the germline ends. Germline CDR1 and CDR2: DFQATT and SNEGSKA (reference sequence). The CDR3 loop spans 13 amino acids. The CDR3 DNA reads TGCAGTGCTAGAGATCTAGCAAGTTATGGCTACACCTTC. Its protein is CSARDLASYGYTF.

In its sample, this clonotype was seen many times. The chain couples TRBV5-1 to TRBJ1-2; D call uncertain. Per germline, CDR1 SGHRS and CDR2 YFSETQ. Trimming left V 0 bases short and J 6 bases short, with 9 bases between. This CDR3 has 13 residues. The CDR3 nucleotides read TGCGCCAGCAGCTTGGCCGAACGGGATGGCTACACCTTC. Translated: CASSLAERDGYTF.

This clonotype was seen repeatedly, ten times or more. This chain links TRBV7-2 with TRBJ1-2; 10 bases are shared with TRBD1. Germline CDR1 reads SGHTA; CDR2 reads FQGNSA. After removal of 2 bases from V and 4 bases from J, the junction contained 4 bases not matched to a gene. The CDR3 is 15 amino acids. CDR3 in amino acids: CASSLSGTGAYGYTF. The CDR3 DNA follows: TGTGCCAGCAGCTTATCGGGGACAGGGGCCTATGGCTACACCTTC. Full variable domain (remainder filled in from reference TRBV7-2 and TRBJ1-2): GAGVSQSPSNKVTEKGKDVELRCDPISGHTALYWYRQSLGQGLEFLIYFQGNSAPDKSGLPSDRFSAERTGGSVSTLTIQRTQQEDSAVYLCASSLSGTGAYGYTFGSGTRLTVV.

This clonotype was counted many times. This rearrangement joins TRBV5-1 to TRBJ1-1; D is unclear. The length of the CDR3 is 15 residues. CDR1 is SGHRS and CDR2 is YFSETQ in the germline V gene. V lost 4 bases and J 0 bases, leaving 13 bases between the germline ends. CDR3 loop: CASSEDGLMNTEAFF. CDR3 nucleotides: TGCGCCAGCAGCGAGGACGGACTAATGAACACTGAAGCTTTCTTT.

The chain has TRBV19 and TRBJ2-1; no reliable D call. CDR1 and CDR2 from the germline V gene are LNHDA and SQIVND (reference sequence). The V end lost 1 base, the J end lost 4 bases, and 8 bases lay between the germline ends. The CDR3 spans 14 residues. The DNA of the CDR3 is TGTGCCAGTAGTATAGGCGACCAATACAATGAGCAGTTCTTC. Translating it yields CASSIGDQYNEQFF. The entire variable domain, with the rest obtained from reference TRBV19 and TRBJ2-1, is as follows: DGGITQSPKYLFRKEGQNVTLSCEQNLNHDAMYWYRQDPGQGLRLIYYSQIVNDFQKGDIAEGYSVSREKKESFPLTVTSAQKNPTAFYLCASSIGDQYNEQFFGPGTRLTVL.

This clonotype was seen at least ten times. CDR3: CAWNAGTGSSDTQYF. In DNA, the CDR3 is TGTGCCTGGAATGCGGGTACGGGCTCTTCAGATACGCAGTATTTT. The chain has TRBV30 and TRBJ2-3, with D perhaps TRBD2 (5 bases). The V and J ends lost 4 bases and 4 bases respectively, with 18 bases between them. CDR1 and CDR2 from the germline V gene are GTSNPN and SVGIG (reference sequence). The CDR3 is 15 amino acids.

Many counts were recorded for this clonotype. The chain's CDR3 is CASSLWGGVDPSGANVLTF. The CDR3 region has the DNA TGTGCCAGCAGTTTATGGGGAGGCGTTGATCCCTCTGGGGCCAACGTCCTGACTTTC. V gene TRBV27 combines with J gene TRBJ2-6, with D possibly being TRBD2 (6 bases). Germline V gene lookup returns CDR1 MNHEY and CDR2 SMNVEV (reference sequence). This CDR3 spans 19 amino acids. Trimming stripped 1 base from V and 0 bases from J, with 16 bases between.

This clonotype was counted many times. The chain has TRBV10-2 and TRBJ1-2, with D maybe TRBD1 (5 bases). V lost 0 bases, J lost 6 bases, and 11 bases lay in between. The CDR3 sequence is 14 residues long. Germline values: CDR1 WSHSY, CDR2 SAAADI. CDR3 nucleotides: TGCGCCAGCAGTGAGTCAGAGACAGATCATGGCTACACCTTC. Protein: CASSESETDHGYTF.